This TCR beta chain was retrieved from a study of blood T cells in healthy people across ages. V shed 0 bases and J 7 bases; nucleotides not matched to a gene: 9. Germline values: CDR1 PRHDT, CDR2 FYEKMQ (reference sequence). The CDR3 runs 17 residues. A sample-barcoded 5' primer and a J-beta primer mix were used in a second PCR of roughly 7 to 11 cycles. TCRdb re-analysed the 5' RACE reads in MiXCR, keeping a single row per CDR3 protein. The sample consists of fewer than 2 million distinct CDR3 sequences, 30% to 40% of them appearing once. Caucasian, healthy and from Russia, the donors were aged between 6 and 90.

This chain links TRBV13 with TRBJ2-1; TRBD1 aligns across 10 bases. The sequencing input was blood. The TCR originated in a human donor in good health. CDR3 sequence reads: CASSLGLGRTGGNEQFF. CDR3 in DNA: TGTGCCAGCAGCTTAGGACTAGGGCGGACAGGGGGAAATGAGCAGTTCTTC.